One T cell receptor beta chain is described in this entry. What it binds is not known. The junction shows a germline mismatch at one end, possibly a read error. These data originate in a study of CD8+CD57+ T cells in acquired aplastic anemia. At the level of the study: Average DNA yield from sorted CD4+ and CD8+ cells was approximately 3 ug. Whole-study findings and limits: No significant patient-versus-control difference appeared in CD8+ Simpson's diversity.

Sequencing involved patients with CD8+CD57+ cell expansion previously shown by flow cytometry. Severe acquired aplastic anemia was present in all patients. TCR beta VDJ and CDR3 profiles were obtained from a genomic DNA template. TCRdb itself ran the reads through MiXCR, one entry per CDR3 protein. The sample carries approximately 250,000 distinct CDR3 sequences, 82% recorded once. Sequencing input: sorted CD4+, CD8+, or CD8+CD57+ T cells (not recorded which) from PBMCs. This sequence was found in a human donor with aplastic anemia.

The CDR3 sequence is CASSWDLGANSEAFF. In DNA, the CDR3 is TGTGCCAGCAGCTGGGATCTGGGAGCGAACTCTGAAGCTTTCTTT. The J gene is TRBJ1-1, the V gene TRBV7-2, with D uncertain. The CDR3 consists of 15 residues. Per the germline V gene, CDR1 is SGHTA and CDR2 is FQGNSA.